Listed below are T cell receptor beta chains from one sample, sequenced in a study of blood T cells in healthy people across ages. MiXCR, applied by TCRdb to the 5' RACE reads, yields one record per CDR3 protein. Among about 680,000 distinct CDR3 sequences, over 45% were seen once, and the ten largest hold around a third. The sample was blood. Receptor source: a woman aged 55-70 years in good health. Each CDR3 is given with its conserved first and last residue. Expanded clones get a size class; other rows say once, few or many, or leave the size out.

v_gene: TRBV7-2
j_gene: TRBJ2-6
abundance: .
CDR3aa: CASSLEVRGAGANVLTF

v_gene: TRBV20-1
j_gene: TRBJ1-2
abundance: .
CDR3aa: CSARVTSRGASYGYTF

v_gene: TRBV9
j_gene: TRBJ2-1
abundance: .
CDR3aa: CASSMTSGIEQFF

v_gene: TRBV20-1
j_gene: TRBJ2-1
abundance: .
CDR3aa: CSASFPGFYNEQFF

v_gene: TRBV29-1
j_gene: TRBJ2-3
abundance: few
CDR3aa: CSVGPGLEYTDTQYF

v_gene: TRBV11-2
j_gene: TRBJ2-5
abundance: .
CDR3aa: CASSRTVQETQYF

v_gene: TRBV5-1
j_gene: TRBJ2-1
abundance: .
CDR3aa: CASSTTIAGTGDREQFF

v_gene: TRBV5-6
j_gene: TRBJ1-2
abundance: few
CDR3aa: CASSLETGIGDGYTF

v_gene: TRBV5-1
j_gene: TRBJ1-5
abundance: few
CDR3aa: CASSLEGGNQPQHF

v_gene: TRBV7-2
j_gene: TRBJ2-7
abundance: .
CDR3aa: CASSLTSGKTYVQYF

v_gene: TRBV20-1
j_gene: TRBJ2-3
abundance: .
CDR3aa: CSARGGLAGGRSTDTQYF

v_gene: TRBV28
j_gene: .
abundance: .
CDR3aa: CASSLSGDVEQDEQYF

v_gene: TRBV24-1
j_gene: TRBJ2-7
abundance: .
CDR3aa: CATSDSLAGIYEQYF

v_gene: TRBV7-2
j_gene: .
abundance: .
CDR3aa: CASGWTGNIQYF

v_gene: TRBV20-1
j_gene: TRBJ2-1
abundance: .
CDR3aa: CSARDQGVEQFF

v_gene: TRBV29-1
j_gene: TRBJ1-5
abundance: few
CDR3aa: CSVGGSNNQPQHF

v_gene: TRBV29-1
j_gene: TRBJ2-3
abundance: .
CDR3aa: CSARGQASYPDTQYF

v_gene: TRBV28
j_gene: TRBJ2-5
abundance: .
CDR3aa: CASGDTATETQYF

v_gene: TRBV6-2/TRBV6-3
j_gene: TRBJ2-7
abundance: .
CDR3aa: CASSYSGAGITYEQYF

v_gene: TRBV6-6
j_gene: TRBJ2-7
abundance: many
CDR3aa: CASSPAYEQYF

v_gene: TRBV25-1
j_gene: TRBJ2-7
abundance: few
CDR3aa: CASHDRGLVEQYF

v_gene: TRBV5-5
j_gene: TRBJ1-1
abundance: .
CDR3aa: CASSLGDRRVGVQTAEAFF

v_gene: TRBV20-1
j_gene: TRBJ1-1
abundance: .
CDR3aa: CSASSGEVTEAFF

v_gene: TRBV5-6
j_gene: TRBJ2-3
abundance: .
CDR3aa: CASTNGISGRTFTDTQYF

v_gene: TRBV6-5
j_gene: TRBJ1-6
abundance: .
CDR3aa: CASSRGQSSYNSPLHF

v_gene: TRBV29-1
j_gene: TRBJ2-7
abundance: few
CDR3aa: CSALQGSYEQYF

v_gene: TRBV6-1
j_gene: TRBJ1-2
abundance: .
CDR3aa: CASMAGEVYGYTF

v_gene: TRBV7-2
j_gene: TRBJ2-1
abundance: .
CDR3aa: CASLGGRDYNEQFF

v_gene: TRBV4-2
j_gene: TRBJ2-7
abundance: .
CDR3aa: CASSRTAGVRNEQYF

v_gene: TRBV15
j_gene: .
abundance: .
CDR3aa: CATSRRGSGNIQYF

v_gene: TRBV11-1
j_gene: TRBJ2-1
abundance: many
CDR3aa: CASGRQGPRNEQFF

v_gene: TRBV29-1
j_gene: TRBJ2-3
abundance: many
CDR3aa: CSVLGQGAPDTQYF

v_gene: TRBV6-1
j_gene: TRBJ2-7
abundance: .
CDR3aa: CASSVSLAYEQYF

v_gene: TRBV20-1
j_gene: TRBJ2-3
abundance: .
CDR3aa: CSARDLRFGTDTQYF

v_gene: TRBV3-1
j_gene: TRBJ2-1
abundance: .
CDR3aa: CASSPWGSNEQFF

v_gene: TRBV29-1
j_gene: TRBJ2-4
abundance: few
CDR3aa: CSVAAAAKNIQYF

v_gene: TRBV9
j_gene: TRBJ2-7
abundance: .
CDR3aa: CASSAGRANSYEQYF

v_gene: TRBV6-5
j_gene: TRBJ2-1
abundance: .
CDR3aa: CASSYTSRQDYIGEQFF

v_gene: TRBV20-1
j_gene: TRBJ2-6
abundance: .
CDR3aa: CSARVASVHTSGANVLTF

v_gene: TRBV6-2/TRBV6-3
j_gene: TRBJ2-1
abundance: .
CDR3aa: CASSYSLGARGEQFF

v_gene: TRBV20-1
j_gene: TRBJ2-5
abundance: .
CDR3aa: CSAGTFKETQYF

v_gene: TRBV7-9
j_gene: TRBJ2-1
abundance: .
CDR3aa: CASSLLSGSYNEQFF

v_gene: TRBV27
j_gene: TRBJ1-4
abundance: .
CDR3aa: CASSQQGNGGKLFF

v_gene: TRBV7-8
j_gene: TRBJ2-5
abundance: few
CDR3aa: CASSLGGGRETQYF

v_gene: TRBV6-1
j_gene: TRBJ2-5
abundance: few
CDR3aa: CASSADGTSFETQYF

v_gene: TRBV7-2
j_gene: TRBJ2-4
abundance: .
CDR3aa: CASNLGHNGEQYF

v_gene: TRBV7-3
j_gene: TRBJ2-7
abundance: .
CDR3aa: CTSSPDRNMAQYF

v_gene: TRBV5-5
j_gene: TRBJ2-5
abundance: .
CDR3aa: CASSLALTHQETQYF

v_gene: TRBV5-1
j_gene: TRBJ2-6
abundance: .
CDR3aa: CASSLRPGTVSSGANVLTF

v_gene: TRBV15
j_gene: TRBJ1-5
abundance: .
CDR3aa: CATSTVRGDYQPQHF

v_gene: TRBV7-2
j_gene: TRBJ1-3
abundance: .
CDR3aa: CASSQISGLFSGNTIYF

v_gene: TRBV20-1
j_gene: TRBJ2-3
abundance: .
CDR3aa: CSASGLAGGSTDTQYF

v_gene: TRBV5-1
j_gene: .
abundance: .
CDR3aa: CASSKDRGLETQYF

v_gene: TRBV20-1
j_gene: TRBJ1-5
abundance: .
CDR3aa: CSANTGTGGGYQPQHF

v_gene: TRBV14
j_gene: TRBJ2-1
abundance: once
CDR3aa: CASSPVWTSGSKQFF

v_gene: TRBV2
j_gene: TRBJ2-4
abundance: .
CDR3aa: CARQGGQNIQYF

v_gene: TRBV24-1
j_gene: TRBJ2-7
abundance: .
CDR3aa: CATSAEGLREQYF

v_gene: TRBV7-2
j_gene: TRBJ2-4
abundance: .
CDR3aa: CASSSLLAKNIQYF

v_gene: TRBV20-1
j_gene: TRBJ1-5
abundance: .
CDR3aa: CSASENGRRNQPQHF

v_gene: TRBV20-1
j_gene: TRBJ1-4
abundance: .
CDR3aa: CSASGQVAGKLFF